A single sample is the source of the 6 T cell receptor beta chains below, sequenced in a study of blood T cells in healthy people across ages. For the second PCR, which ran for about 7 to 11 cycles, a sample-barcoded 5' primer and a J-beta primer mix were used. One entry per CDR3 protein results from TCRdb running MiXCR on the 5' RACE reads. The table has approximately 850,000 distinct CDR3 sequences, 58% seen once. The material sequenced was blood. The receptors come from a man aged 30-40 years in good health.

The CDR3: CASSSGHRINYGYTF. The CDR3 region has the DNA TGTGCCAGCAGTTCGGGACACCGAATTAACTATGGCTACACCTTC. The chain joins TRBV27 to TRBJ1-2, with D possibly matching TRBD1 (6 bases). V lost 4 bases and J lost 1, with 13 bases in between. CDR1 and CDR2 (germline): MNHEY, SMNVEV (reference sequence). CDR3 size: 15 residues.

This clonotype was picked up one time. V is TRBV12-3 or TRBV12-4 and J is TRBJ2-5, with D possibly TRBD2 on 7 matching bases. The V and J ends lost 6 bases and 4 bases respectively, with 12 bases between them. The CDR3 is 13 residues long. The CDR3 nucleotides are TGTGCCAGCAGCGCGGGGGCGGCAGAGACCCAGTACTTC. It codes for CASSAGAAETQYF.

The CDR3 spells CASSKKSGGFGTQYF. The CDR3 coding sequence is TGTGCCAGCAGCAAAAAGTCAGGCGGTTTTGGTACGCAGTATTTT. The V gene is TRBV21-1, the J gene TRBJ2-3. TRBV21-1 is a known pseudogene. CDR3 length equals 15 residues.

CDR3 sequence reads: CASSYSILTVEQFF. CDR3 sequence (DNA): TGTGCCAGCAGTTACTCGATCCTGACAGTCGAGCAGTTCTTC. The chain carries TRBV6-2 or TRBV6-3 and TRBJ2-1, with D possibly matching TRBD1 (5 bases). The V end was cut by 0 bases, the J end by 10 bases, with 13 bases between. Germline V gene data show CDR1 as MNHEY and CDR2 as SVGEGT. The CDR3 runs to 14 residues.

The V call is TRBV20-1, the J call TRBJ2-7; 9 bases align to TRBD2. CDR1 and CDR2 from the germline V gene are DFQATT and SNEGSKA (reference sequence). This CDR3 contains 15 residues. V lost 6 bases and J lost 4; bases outside the gene matches: 13. The CDR3 DNA reads TGCAGTGCAAGACTAGCGGCAGACCGGCGATACGAGCAGTACTTC. Translated: CSARLAADRRYEQYF.

The chain has TRBV12-3 or TRBV12-4 and TRBJ1-2; maybe TRBD1 (6 bases). Trimming cost V 8 bases and J 6 bases, with 16 bases left between them. The CDR3 has 13 amino acids. The CDR3 bases are TGTGCCAGCTCATTTCCAGGGGAGGATGGCTACACCTTC. This sequence encodes CASSFPGEDGYTF.